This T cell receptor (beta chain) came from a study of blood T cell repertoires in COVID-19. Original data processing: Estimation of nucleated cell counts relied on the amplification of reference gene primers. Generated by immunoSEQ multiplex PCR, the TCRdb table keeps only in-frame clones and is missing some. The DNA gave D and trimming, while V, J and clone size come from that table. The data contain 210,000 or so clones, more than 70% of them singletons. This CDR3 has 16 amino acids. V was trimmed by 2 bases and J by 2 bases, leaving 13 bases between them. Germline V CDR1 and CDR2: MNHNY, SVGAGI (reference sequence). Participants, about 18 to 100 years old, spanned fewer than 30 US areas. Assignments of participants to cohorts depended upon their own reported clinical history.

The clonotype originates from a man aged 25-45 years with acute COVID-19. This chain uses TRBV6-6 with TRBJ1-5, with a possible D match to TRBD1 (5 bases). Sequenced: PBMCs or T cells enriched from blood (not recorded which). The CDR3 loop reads CASSYLTAQRNQPQHF. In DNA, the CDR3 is TGTGCCAGCAGTTACCTGACAGCTCAGCGCAATCAGCCCCAGCATTTT.